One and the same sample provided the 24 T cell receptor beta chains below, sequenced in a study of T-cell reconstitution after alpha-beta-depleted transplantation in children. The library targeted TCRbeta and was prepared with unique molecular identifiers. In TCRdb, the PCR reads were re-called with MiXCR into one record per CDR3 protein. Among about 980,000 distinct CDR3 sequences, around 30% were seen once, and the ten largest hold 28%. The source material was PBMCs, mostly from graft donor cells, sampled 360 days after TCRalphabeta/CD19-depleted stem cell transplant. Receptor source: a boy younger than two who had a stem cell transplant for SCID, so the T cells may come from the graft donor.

The CDR3 coding sequence is TGTGCCAGCAGTGCTCAGGGGGCGCGAGGCTACACCTTC. It yields the protein CASSAQGARGYTF. V gene TRBV6-1 combines with J gene TRBJ1-2; 8 nucleotides align to TRBD1. The CDR3 extends over 13 amino acids. Germline lookup yields CDR1 MNHNS and CDR2 SASEGT. J gave up 8 bases and V 4 bases, and 6 bases lay outside the gene matches.

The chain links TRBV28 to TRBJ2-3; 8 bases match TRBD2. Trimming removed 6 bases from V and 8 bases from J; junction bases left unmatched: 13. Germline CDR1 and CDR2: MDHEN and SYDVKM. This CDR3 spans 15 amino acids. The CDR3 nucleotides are TGTGCCAGCAGAACCACCGGGGGGGTTAGAGGTACGCAGTATTTT. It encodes CASRTTGGVRGTQYF.

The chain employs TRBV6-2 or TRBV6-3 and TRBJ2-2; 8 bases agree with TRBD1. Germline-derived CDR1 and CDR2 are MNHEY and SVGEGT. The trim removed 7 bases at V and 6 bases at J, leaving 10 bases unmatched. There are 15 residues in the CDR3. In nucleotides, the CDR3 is TGTGCCAGCAATCTACAGGGGGTGAGGGCCGGGGAGCTGTTTTTT. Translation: CASNLQGVRAGELFF.

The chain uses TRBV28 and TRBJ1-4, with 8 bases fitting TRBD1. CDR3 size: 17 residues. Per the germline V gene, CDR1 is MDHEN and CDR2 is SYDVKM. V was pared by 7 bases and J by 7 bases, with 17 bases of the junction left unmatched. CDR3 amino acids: CASTMTGVGTEVEKLFF. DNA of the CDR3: TGTGCCAGCACCATGACAGGGGTAGGAACCGAAGTTGAAAAACTGTTTTTT.

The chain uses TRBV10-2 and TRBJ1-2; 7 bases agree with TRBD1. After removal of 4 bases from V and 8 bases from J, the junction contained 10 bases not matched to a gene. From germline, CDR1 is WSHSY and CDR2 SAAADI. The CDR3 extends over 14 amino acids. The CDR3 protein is CASSGQGHASGYTF. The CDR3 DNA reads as TGCGCCAGCAGTGGACAGGGCCATGCGAGCGGCTACACCTTC.

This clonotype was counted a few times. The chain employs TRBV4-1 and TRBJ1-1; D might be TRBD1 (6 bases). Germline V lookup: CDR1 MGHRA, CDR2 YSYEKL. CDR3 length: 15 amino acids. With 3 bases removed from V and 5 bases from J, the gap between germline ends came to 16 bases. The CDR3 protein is CASSQRLGQGTEAFF. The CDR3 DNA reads TGCGCCAGCAGCCAGAGGTTGGGGCAGGGGACTGAAGCTTTCTTT.

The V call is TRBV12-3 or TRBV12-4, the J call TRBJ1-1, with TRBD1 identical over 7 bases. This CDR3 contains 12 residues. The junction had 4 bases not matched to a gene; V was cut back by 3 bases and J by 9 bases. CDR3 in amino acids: CASSLETGQAFF. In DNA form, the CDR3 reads TGTGCCAGCAGTTTGGAGACAGGGCAAGCTTTCTTT.

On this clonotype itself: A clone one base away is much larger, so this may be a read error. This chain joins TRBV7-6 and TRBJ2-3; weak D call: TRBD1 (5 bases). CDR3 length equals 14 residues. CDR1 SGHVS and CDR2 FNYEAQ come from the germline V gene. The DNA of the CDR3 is TGTGCCAGCAGCTTAGCAGGGCCGACAGATAGGCAGTATTTT. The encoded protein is CASSLAGPTDRQYF.

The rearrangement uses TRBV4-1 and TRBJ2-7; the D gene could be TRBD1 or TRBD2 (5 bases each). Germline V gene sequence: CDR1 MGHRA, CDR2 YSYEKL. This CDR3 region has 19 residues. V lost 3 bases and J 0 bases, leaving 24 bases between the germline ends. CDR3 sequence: CASSHQLIGTAGSSYEQYF. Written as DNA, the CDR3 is TGCGCCAGCAGCCACCAATTAATCGGGACGGCAGGCAGCTCCTACGAGCAGTACTTC.

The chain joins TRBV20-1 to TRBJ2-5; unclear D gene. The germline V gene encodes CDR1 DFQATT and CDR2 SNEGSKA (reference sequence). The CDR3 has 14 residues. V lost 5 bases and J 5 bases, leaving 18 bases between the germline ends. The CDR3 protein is CSASWSWLAETQYF. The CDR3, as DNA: TGCAGTGCTTCTTGGTCCTGGCTTGCGGAGACCCAGTACTTC.

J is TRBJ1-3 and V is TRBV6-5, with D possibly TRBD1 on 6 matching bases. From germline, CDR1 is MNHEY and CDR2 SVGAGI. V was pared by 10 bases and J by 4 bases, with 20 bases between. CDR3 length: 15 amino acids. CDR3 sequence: CAIGLTGRAGNTIYF. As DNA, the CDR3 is TGTGCCATCGGTTTGACAGGTCGGGCGGGAAACACCATATATTTT.

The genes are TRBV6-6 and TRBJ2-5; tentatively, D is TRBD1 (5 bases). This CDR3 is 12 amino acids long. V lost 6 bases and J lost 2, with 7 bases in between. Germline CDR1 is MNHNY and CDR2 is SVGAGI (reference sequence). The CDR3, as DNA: TGTGCCAGCAGAGGGGTTCAAGAGACCCAGTACTTC. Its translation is CASRGVQETQYF.

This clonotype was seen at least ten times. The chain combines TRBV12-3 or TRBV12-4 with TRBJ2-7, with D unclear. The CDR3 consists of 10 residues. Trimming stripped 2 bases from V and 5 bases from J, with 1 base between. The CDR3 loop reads CASSLNEQYF. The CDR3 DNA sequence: TGTGCCAGCAGTTTAAACGAGCAGTACTTC.

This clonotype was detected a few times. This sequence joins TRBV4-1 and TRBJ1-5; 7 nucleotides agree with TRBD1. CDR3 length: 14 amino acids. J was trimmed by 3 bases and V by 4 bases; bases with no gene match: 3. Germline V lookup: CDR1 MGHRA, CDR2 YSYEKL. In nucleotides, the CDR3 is TGCGCCAGCAGCCCAACAGGGGTCAATCAGCCCCAGCATTTT. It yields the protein CASSPTGVNQPQHF.

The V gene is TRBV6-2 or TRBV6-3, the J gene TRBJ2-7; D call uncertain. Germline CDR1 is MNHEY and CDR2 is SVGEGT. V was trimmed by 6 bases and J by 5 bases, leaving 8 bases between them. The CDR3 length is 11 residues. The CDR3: CASSRSHEQYF. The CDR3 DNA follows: TGTGCCAGCAGCCGATCCCACGAGCAGTACTTC.

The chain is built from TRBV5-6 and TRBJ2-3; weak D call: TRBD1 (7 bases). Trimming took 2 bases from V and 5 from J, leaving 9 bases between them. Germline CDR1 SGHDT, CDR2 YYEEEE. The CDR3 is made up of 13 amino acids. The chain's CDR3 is CASSFQGGDTQYF. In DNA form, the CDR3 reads TGTGCCAGCAGCTTTCAGGGGGGAGATACGCAGTATTTT.

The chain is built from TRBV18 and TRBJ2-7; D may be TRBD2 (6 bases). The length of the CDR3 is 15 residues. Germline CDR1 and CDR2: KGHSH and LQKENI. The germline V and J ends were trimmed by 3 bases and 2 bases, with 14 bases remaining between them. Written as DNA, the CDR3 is TGTGCCAGCTCACCCCCGGCGGGGAGACCCTACGAGCAGTACTTC. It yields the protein CASSPPAGRPYEQYF.

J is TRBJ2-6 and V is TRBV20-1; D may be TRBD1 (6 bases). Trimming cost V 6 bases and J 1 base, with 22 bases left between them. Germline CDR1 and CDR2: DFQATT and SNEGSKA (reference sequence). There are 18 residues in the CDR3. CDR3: CSAARDIGLQSGANVLTF. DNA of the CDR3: TGCAGTGCAGCCCGGGACATCGGACTTCAGTCTGGGGCCAACGTCCTGACTTTC.

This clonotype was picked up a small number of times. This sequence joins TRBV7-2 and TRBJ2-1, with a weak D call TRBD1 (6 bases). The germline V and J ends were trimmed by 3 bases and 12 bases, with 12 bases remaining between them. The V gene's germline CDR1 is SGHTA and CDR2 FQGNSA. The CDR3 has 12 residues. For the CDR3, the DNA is TGTGCCAGCAGCTTGGCCGGGACATGGCAGTTCTTC. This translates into CASSLAGTWQFF. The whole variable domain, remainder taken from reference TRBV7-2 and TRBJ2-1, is GAGVSQSPSNKVTEKGKDVELRCDPISGHTALYWYRQSLGQGLEFLIYFQGNSAPDKSGLPSDRFSAERTGGSVSTLTIQRTQQEDSAVYLCASSLAGTWQFFGPGTRLTVL.

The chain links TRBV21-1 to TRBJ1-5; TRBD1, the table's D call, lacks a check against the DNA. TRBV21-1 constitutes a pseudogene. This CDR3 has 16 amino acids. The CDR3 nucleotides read TGTGCCAGCAGCAGAGGACAGGGGGCATTAGATCAGCCCCAGCATTTT. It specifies CASSRGQGALDQPQHF.

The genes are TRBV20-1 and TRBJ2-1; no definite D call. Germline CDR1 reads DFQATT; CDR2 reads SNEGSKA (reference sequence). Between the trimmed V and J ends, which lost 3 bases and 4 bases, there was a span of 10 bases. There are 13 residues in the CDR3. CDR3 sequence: CSARRITYNEQFF. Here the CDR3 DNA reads TGCAGTGCTAGGCGCATAACGTACAATGAGCAGTTCTTC.

The CDR3 nucleotides read TGTGCCAGCAGTTACCTAGCGGGGGGATCCTACGAGCAGTACTTC. Translation: CASSYLAGGSYEQYF. The chain uses TRBV6-5 and TRBJ2-7; 11 bases agree with TRBD2. Trimming removed 2 bases from V and 1 base from J; junction bases left unmatched: 1. This CDR3 contains 15 residues. CDR1 and CDR2 from the germline V gene are MNHEY and SVGAGI.

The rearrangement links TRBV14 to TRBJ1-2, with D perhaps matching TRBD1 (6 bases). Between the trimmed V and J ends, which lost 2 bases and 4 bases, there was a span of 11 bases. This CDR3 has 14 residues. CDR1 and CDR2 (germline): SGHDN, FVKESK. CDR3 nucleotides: TGTGCCAGCAGCCAACGGGGGGCAAGCTATGGCTACACCTTC. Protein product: CASSQRGASYGYTF.

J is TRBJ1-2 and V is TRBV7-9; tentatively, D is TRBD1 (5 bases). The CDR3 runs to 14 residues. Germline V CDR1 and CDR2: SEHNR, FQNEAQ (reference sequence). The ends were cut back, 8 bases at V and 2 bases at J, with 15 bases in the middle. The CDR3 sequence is CASSIRRQNYGYTF. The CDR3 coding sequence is TGTGCCAGCTCAATTCGAAGACAGAACTATGGCTACACCTTC.